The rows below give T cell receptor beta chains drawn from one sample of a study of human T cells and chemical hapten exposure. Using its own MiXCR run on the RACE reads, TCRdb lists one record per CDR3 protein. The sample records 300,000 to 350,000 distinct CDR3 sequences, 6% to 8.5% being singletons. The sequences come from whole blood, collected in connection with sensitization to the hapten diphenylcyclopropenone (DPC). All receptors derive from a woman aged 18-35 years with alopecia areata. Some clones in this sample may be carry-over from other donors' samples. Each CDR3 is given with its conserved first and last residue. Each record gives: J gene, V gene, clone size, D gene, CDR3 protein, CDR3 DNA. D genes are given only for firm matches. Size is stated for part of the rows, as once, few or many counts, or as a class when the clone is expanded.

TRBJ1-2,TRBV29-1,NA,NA,CSVEGTSLLGLTF,TGCAGCGTTGAAGGGACGTCTCTTTTGGGGCTCACCTTC
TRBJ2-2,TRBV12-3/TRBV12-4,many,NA,CASIIGGGAGTGELFF,TGTGCCAGCATTATTGGAGGGGGCGCGGGCACCGGGGAGCTGTTTTTT
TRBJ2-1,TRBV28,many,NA,CASRGDRSSYNEQFF,TGTGCCAGCAGGGGGGACCGGAGCTCCTACAATGAGCAGTTCTTC
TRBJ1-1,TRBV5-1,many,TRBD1,CASSFTGGVTEAFF,TGCGCCAGCAGCTTTACAGGGGGCGTCACTGAAGCTTTCTTT
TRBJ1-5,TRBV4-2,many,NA,CASSQEQVGQPQHF,TGTGCCAGCAGCCAAGAACAGGTTGGGCAGCCCCAGCATTTT
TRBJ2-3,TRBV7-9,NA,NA,CASSWRADTQYF,TGTGCCAGCAGCTGGCGAGCAGATACGCAGTATTTT
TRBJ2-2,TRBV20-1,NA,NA,CSARDLDRNTGELFF,TGCAGTGCTAGAGATCTTGACAGGAACACCGGGGAGCTGTTTTTT
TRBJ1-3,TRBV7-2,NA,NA,CASSLEGRFDGTSGNTIYF,TGTGCCAGCAGCTTAGAAGGGCGTTTCGATGGAACCTCTGGAAACACCATATATTTT
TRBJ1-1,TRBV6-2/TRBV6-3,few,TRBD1,CASSLTRTGQNTEAFF,TGTGCCAGCAGCCTAACTCGGACAGGCCAGAACACTGAAGCTTTCTTT
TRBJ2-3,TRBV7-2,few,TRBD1,CASSLVSDRADTQYF,TGTGCCAGCAGCTTAGTCAGTGACAGGGCAGATACGCAGTATTTT
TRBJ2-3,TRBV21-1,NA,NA,CASSKRLAGTDTQYF,TGTGCCAGCAGCAAACGCCTAGCGGGGACAGATACGCAGTATTTT
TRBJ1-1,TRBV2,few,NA,CASSGGINTEAFF,TGTGCCAGCAGTGGAGGTATTAACACTGAAGCTTTCTTT
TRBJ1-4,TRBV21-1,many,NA,CASYIRNEKLFF,TGTGCCAGTTATATCAGGAATGAAAAACTGTTTTTT
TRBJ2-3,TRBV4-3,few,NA,CASSRGGGATDTQYF,TGCGCCAGCAGCCGAGGTGGGGGAGCGACAGATACGCAGTATTTT
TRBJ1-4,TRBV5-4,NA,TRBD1,CASSEWTGGDEKLFF,TGTGCCAGCAGCGAGTGGACAGGGGGAGACGAAAAACTGTTTTTT
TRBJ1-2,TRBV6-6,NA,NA,CASSYKGGSYGYTF,TGTGCCAGCAGTTACAAGGGGGGGAGTTATGGCTACACCTTC
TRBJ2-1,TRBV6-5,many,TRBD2,CASRAGDYYNEQFF,TGTGCCAGCAGAGCGGGGGATTACTACAATGAGCAGTTCTTC
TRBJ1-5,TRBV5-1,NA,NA,CASSFTGAGQPQHF,TGCGCCAGCAGCTTTACGGGGGCAGGTCAGCCCCAGCATTTT
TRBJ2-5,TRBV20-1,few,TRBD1,CSASLTGTGARETQYF,TGCAGTGCTAGCCTCACCGGGACAGGGGCGAGAGAGACCCAGTACTTC
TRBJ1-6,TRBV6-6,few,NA,CASTTRRDSPLHF,TGTGCCAGCACCACCAGACGCGATTCACCCCTCCACTTT
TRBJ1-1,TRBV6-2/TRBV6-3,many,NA,CASSYGQTEAFF,TGTGCCAGCAGTTATGGACAGACTGAAGCTTTCTTT
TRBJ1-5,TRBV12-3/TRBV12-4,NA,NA,CASSFGGRHQPQHF,TGTGCCAGCAGTTTCGGAGGCAGGCACCAGCCCCAGCATTTT
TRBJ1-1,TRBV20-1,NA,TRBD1,CSVPQGATEAFF,TGCAGTGTCCCACAGGGGGCCACTGAAGCTTTCTTT
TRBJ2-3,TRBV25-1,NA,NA,CASASDTQYF,TGTGCCAGCGCTTCAGATACGCAGTATTTT
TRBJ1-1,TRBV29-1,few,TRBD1,CSVLRTGKNTEAFF,TGCAGCGTTCTTAGGACAGGGAAGAACACTGAAGCTTTCTTT
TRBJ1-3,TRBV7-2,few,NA,CASSLLQGSSGNTIYF,TGTGCCAGCAGCTTACTTCAAGGGAGCTCTGGAAACACCATATATTTT
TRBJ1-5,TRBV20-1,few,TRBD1,CSARDRGDRYSNQPQHF,TGCAGTGCTAGAGACCGGGGGGACAGGTATAGCAATCAGCCCCAGCATTTT
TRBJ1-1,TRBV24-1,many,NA,CATSEDGDLNTEAFF,TGTGCCACCAGTGAGGACGGAGACTTGAACACTGAAGCTTTCTTT